What follows are 20 T cell receptor beta chains derived from one specimen sequenced in a study of T-cell memory formation after mild COVID-19. Using its own MiXCR run on the 5' RACE reads, TCRdb lists one record per CDR3 protein. The sample yields 220,000 or so distinct CDR3 sequences, just over 9.5% seen once. The sample was PBMCs or a T cell subset sorted from them (not recorded which). These receptors were obtained from a man younger than 30 who had mild COVID-19 (a few samples of this study predate the infection). Cell type and time point are not known.

The table lists this clonotype with many counts. The junction and the germline gene differ at one end; a read error may be behind it. J is TRBJ2-1 and V is TRBV20-1; 8 bases line up with TRBD2. Germline assignment: CDR1 DFQATT and CDR2 SNEGSKA (reference sequence). The CDR3 covers 11 residues. DNA for the CDR3: TGCAGTCCTAGCGGGTACAATGAGCAGTTCTTC. The encoded protein is CSPSGYNEQFF.

This clonotype was seen many times. V usage is TRBV11-2 and J usage is TRBJ2-3; 7 bases are a match to TRBD2. This CDR3 has 15 residues. Germline assignment: CDR1 SGHAT and CDR2 FQNNGV. Trimming took 2 bases from V and 4 from J; bases not matched to a gene: 6. This CDR3 is CASSLPSAGADTQYF. The CDR3 DNA is TGTGCCAGCAGCTTACCCTCGGCGGGGGCAGATACGCAGTATTTT.

In its sample, this clonotype was seen many times. J is TRBJ2-7 and V is TRBV18; TRBD2 agrees at 11 bases. Trimming at V came to 6 bases and at J to 2 bases, leaving 6 bases not matched to a gene. This CDR3 has 15 amino acids. Germline values: CDR1 KGHSH, CDR2 LQKENI. The CDR3 loop is CASSPPGLAAYEQYF. The CDR3 DNA is TGTGCCAGCTCGCCCCCGGGACTAGCGGCCTACGAGCAGTACTTC.

This clonotype has more than one count but fewer than ten. The rearrangement joins TRBV5-1 to TRBJ2-7, with D unclear. The germline V gene encodes CDR1 SGHRS and CDR2 YFSETQ. This CDR3 has 14 amino acids. With 4 bases removed from V and 5 bases from J, the gap between germline ends came to 16 bases. The CDR3 DNA follows: TGCGCCAGCAGCCAAAACGCAGGTAGGGACGAGCAGTACTTC. Protein sequence: CASSQNAGRDEQYF.

DNA of the CDR3: TGTGCCAGCAGCCCCCTTAGCAATCAGCCCCAGCATTTT. It encodes CASSPLSNQPQHF. The V and J genes are TRBV27 and TRBJ1-5; no definite D call. V was pared by 6 bases and J by 0 bases, with 6 bases between. CDR1 and CDR2 from the germline V gene are MNHEY and SMNVEV (reference sequence). This CDR3 is built from 13 residues.

The genes are TRBV19 and TRBJ2-2; perhaps TRBD2 as D (5 bases). V was cut by 3 bases and J by 0 bases, with 14 bases left in between. The CDR3 consists of 17 residues. Looked up from germline, CDR1 is LNHDA and CDR2 is SQIVND (reference sequence). The CDR3 DNA reads as TGTGCCAGTAGTATGCGGGCCACGTACTCGAACACCGGGGAGCTGTTTTTT. This sequence encodes CASSMRATYSNTGELFF.

This clonotype showed up many times. This sequence joins TRBV15 and TRBJ2-5; D perhaps matches TRBD1 (5 bases). Germline CDR1 reads LNHNV; CDR2 reads YYDKDF (reference sequence). The CDR3 length is 13 residues. The V end was cut by 1 base, the J end by 3 bases, with 6 bases between. The CDR3 spells CATSRGQKETQYF. The CDR3 DNA follows: TGTGCCACCAGCAGAGGACAGAAAGAGACCCAGTACTTC.

The chain is built from TRBV11-2 and TRBJ2-5; weak D call: TRBD2 (6 bases). The V and J ends lost 5 bases and 1 base respectively, with 11 bases between them. Germline lookup yields CDR1 SGHAT and CDR2 FQNNGV. The CDR3 contains 14 residues. The CDR3 sequence is CASSAGRPQETQYF. In DNA, the CDR3 is TGTGCCAGCAGCGCGGGACGGCCCCAAGAGACCCAGTACTTC.

This clonotype was observed at least ten times. V and J are TRBV6-6 and TRBJ1-1; 9 bases line up with TRBD1. V dropped 5 bases and J dropped 5; count of bases not matched to a gene: 12. This CDR3 region has 16 residues. The V gene's germline CDR1 is MNHNY and CDR2 SVGAGI (reference sequence). DNA of the CDR3: TGTGCCAGCAGTCTGCCCCCTGGGACAGGGTCGACTGAAGCTTTCTTT. It translates to CASSLPPGTGSTEAFF.

This clonotype was seen a few times. This chain uses TRBV6-6 with TRBJ2-3; 10 bases map to TRBD1. V lost 11 bases, J lost 4 bases, and 6 bases stayed unmatched. CDR3 size: 13 residues. CDR1 is MNHNY and CDR2 is SVGAGI in the germline V gene (reference sequence). CDR3 DNA sequence: TGTGCCGCCCGGACAGGGGGTTCAGATACGCAGTATTTT. This sequence encodes CAARTGGSDTQYF.

This chain links TRBV20-1 with TRBJ1-6; TRBD1 agrees at 8 bases. With V trimmed by 2 bases and J by 10 bases, 4 bases remained unmatched. The CDR3 covers 13 residues. Germline V gene sequence: CDR1 DFQATT, CDR2 SNEGSKA (reference sequence). The CDR3 reads CSARKDRESPLHF. The CDR3 DNA reads as TGCAGTGCTAGAAAGGACAGGGAATCACCCCTCCACTTT.

This clonotype appeared a few times. The J gene is TRBJ1-1, the V gene TRBV11-2; D gene ambiguous. With 5 bases removed from V and 0 bases from J, the gap between germline ends came to 13 bases. The CDR3 totals 15 residues. Germline V gives CDR1 SGHAT, CDR2 FQNNGV. CDR3 in DNA: TGTGCCAGCAGCCCGGTACGGTCCATGAACACTGAAGCTTTCTTT. Amino acid sequence: CASSPVRSMNTEAFF.

This clonotype showed up just a few times. The rearrangement links TRBV5-1 to TRBJ2-2, with 9 nucleotides matching TRBD1. Germline trimming cut 1 base from V and 6 bases from J; bases unmatched to any gene: 4. Germline values: CDR1 SGHRS, CDR2 YFSETQ. CDR3 size: 15 residues. CDR3 protein: CASSLRTGEAGELFF. CDR3 nucleotides: TGCGCCAGCAGCTTGAGGACAGGGGAAGCCGGGGAGCTGTTTTTT.

The sample holds many counts of this clonotype. The J gene is TRBJ2-2, the V gene TRBV5-5; TRBD2 might be the D (5 bases). The CDR3 is 14 amino acids. V dropped 2 bases and J dropped 1 base, with 6 bases sitting between them. Germline assignment: CDR1 SGHKS and CDR2 YYEKEE (reference sequence). CDR3 in amino acids: CASSFSGNTGELFF. DNA of the CDR3: TGTGCCAGCAGCTTCAGCGGGAACACCGGGGAGCTGTTTTTT.

Ten or more counts support this clonotype. V usage is TRBV7-9 and J usage is TRBJ2-2, with no clear D. The germline V and J ends were trimmed by 2 bases and 3 bases, with 10 bases remaining between them. Germline loops: CDR1 SEHNR, CDR2 FQNEAQ (reference sequence). CDR3 size: 15 residues. CDR3 nucleotides: TGTGCCAGCAGCTTATATTCCGGTTACACCGGGGAGCTGTTTTTT. Translating gives CASSLYSGYTGELFF.

This clonotype was seen ten or more times. This sequence joins TRBV10-3 and TRBJ1-3, with TRBD1 identical over 7 bases. Per the germline V gene, CDR1 is ENHRY and CDR2 is SYGVKD. V was clipped by 10 bases and J by 0 bases; unmatched bases: 12. This CDR3 is 16 amino acids long. The CDR3 reads CATQTWTGLSGNTIYF. CDR3 sequence (DNA): TGTGCCACCCAAACTTGGACAGGTCTCTCTGGAAACACCATATATTTT.

The genes are TRBV20-1 and TRBJ2-7; D not certain. Germline V CDR1 and CDR2: DFQATT, SNEGSKA (reference sequence). This CDR3 has 13 residues. Trimming removed 0 bases at V and 4 bases at J, with 10 bases between. Here the CDR3 DNA reads TGCAGTGCTAGAGACAGAACCACATACGAGCAGTACTTC. Translated: CSARDRTTYEQYF.

There are a few counts of this clonotype. V usage is TRBV28 and J usage is TRBJ2-2; D not resolved. CDR1 is MDHEN, CDR2 SYDVKM, per germline. V shed 2 bases and J shed 8 bases, with 12 bases lying between them. The CDR3 is 14 amino acids. CDR3 bases: TGTGCCAGCAGTTTAGCCGGGCCCCCTGGGGAGCTGTTTTTT. This translates into CASSLAGPPGELFF.

The chain combines TRBV12-3 or TRBV12-4 with TRBJ1-4; D is uncertain. Trimming removed 8 bases at V and 4 bases at J, with 11 bases between. The CDR3 length is 13 residues. The CDR3 reads CASGRGRNEKLFF. The CDR3 DNA reads as TGTGCCAGCGGGCGAGGACGTAATGAAAAACTGTTTTTT.

The V and J genes are TRBV5-6 and TRBJ1-1; unclear D gene. The ends were cut back, 2 bases at V and 8 bases at J, with 16 bases in the middle. The CDR3 extends over 14 amino acids. Per germline, CDR1 SGHDT and CDR2 YYEEEE. CDR3 DNA: TGTGCCAGCAGCTTATATGACCGGAACGACGAAGCTTTCTTT. It codes for CASSLYDRNDEAFF.